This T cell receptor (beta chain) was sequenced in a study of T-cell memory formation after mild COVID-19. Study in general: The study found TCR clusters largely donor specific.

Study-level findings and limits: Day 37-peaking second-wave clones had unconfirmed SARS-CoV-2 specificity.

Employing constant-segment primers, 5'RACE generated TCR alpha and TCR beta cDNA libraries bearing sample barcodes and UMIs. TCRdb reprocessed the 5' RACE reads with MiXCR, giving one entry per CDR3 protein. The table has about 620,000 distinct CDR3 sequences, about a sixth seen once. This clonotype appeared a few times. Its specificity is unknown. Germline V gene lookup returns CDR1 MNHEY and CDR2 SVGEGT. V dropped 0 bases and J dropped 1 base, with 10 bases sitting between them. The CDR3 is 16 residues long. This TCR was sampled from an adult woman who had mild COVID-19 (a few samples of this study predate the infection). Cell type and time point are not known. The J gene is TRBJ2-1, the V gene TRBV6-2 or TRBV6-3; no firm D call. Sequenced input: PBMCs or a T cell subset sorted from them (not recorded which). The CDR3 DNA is TGTGCCAGCAGTTACTCAATGGGATTATCCTACAATGAGCAGTTCTTC. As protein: CASSYSMGLSYNEQFF.